The clone carrying this TCR beta chain has just one count. The antigen is not known. The germline CDR1 and CDR2 sequences are SGHTA and FQGNSA. The CDR3 has 15 amino acids. Unmatched junction bases numbered 12, after V lost 5 bases and J lost 6 bases. These data belong to a study of cytomegalovirus exposure and HLA in healthy donors. Study-level points and caveats: A link between a missense DCLRE1C variant and TCR beta V- and J-gene trimming emerged from a later analysis. Association of 16,951 TCR beta sequences with HLA alleles was found at 0.05 false discovery rate in a later analysis.

A multiplex PCR was run with 60 Vbeta primers and 13 Jbeta primers. Method: immunoSEQ multiplex PCR; TCRdb's copy keeps in-frame clones and lacks some. This repertoire shows roughly 150,000 clones, almost 80% found once; its top ten account for around 0.7%. What was sequenced was PBMCs. V usage is TRBV7-2 and J usage is TRBJ1-1; 7 bases fit TRBD1. This receptor was taken from a male donor in good health and CMV-seronegative. The CDR3 reads CASSPDRALGPEAFF. DNA of the CDR3: TGTGCCAGCAGCCCCGACAGGGCGCTGGGCCCTGAAGCTTTCTTT.